Presented here are 21 T cell receptor beta chains from one specimen sequenced in a study of T cell changes during pregnancy in multiple sclerosis. Assay used: immunoSEQ multiplex PCR; TCRdb lists only in-frame clones, some missing. The table records around 70,000 clones, about 94% of them present only once. The specimen comprised peripheral blood, sampled in the third trimester of pregnancy. The receptors come from a female donor with multiple sclerosis, enrolled in a pregnancy study.

The gene calls are TRBV7-2 and TRBJ1-1; TRBD1 aligns across 8 bases. V lost 1 base to trimming and J lost 8 bases; unmatched junction nucleotides: 9. CDR3 length: 15 residues. Germline V gives CDR1 SGHTA, CDR2 FQGNSA. CDR3 sequence (DNA): TGTGCCAGCAGCTTAGAGGACAGGGTGGGTTTCGAAGCTTTCTTT. Protein product: CASSLEDRVGFEAFF.

The chain carries TRBV9 and TRBJ2-5; 8 bases line up with TRBD1. The germline V gene has CDR1 SGDLS and CDR2 YYNGEE. CDR3 length: 14 residues. V gave up 0 bases and J gave up 9 bases; unmatched junction bases: 7. This CDR3 is CASSVVGQGAAQYF. The CDR3 region has the DNA TGTGCCAGCAGCGTAGTGGGGCAGGGGGCGGCCCAGTACTTC.

The V call is TRBV6-5, the J call TRBJ2-3, with unresolved D. The CDR3 sequence is 15 residues long. Germline assignment: CDR1 MNHEY and CDR2 SVGAGI. V dropped 8 bases and J dropped 2 bases, with 17 bases sitting between them. CDR3 bases: TGTGCCAGCTCCGTGGGCAGCCCTTCCACAGATACGCAGTATTTT. Translation gives CASSVGSPSTDTQYF.

CDR3 bases: TGCGCCAGCAGCTTGGCGCTAGCGGGGGCCGGGGGGACCCAGTACTTC. It translates to CASSLALAGAGGTQYF. The V gene is TRBV5-1, the J gene TRBJ2-5; 10 nucleotides match TRBD2. With 0 bases clipped from V and 7 bases from J, the junction kept 9 bases outside the gene matches. The CDR3 is 16 residues long. Germline V CDR1 and CDR2: SGHRS, YFSETQ.

The chain recombines TRBV18 with TRBJ2-1; D unclear. This CDR3 contains 13 residues. Trimming stripped 1 base from V and 6 bases from J, with 7 bases between. CDR1 and CDR2 from the germline V gene are KGHSH and LQKENI. CDR3 in amino acids: CASSPLGVNEQFF. The CDR3 DNA reads as TGTGCCAGCTCACCACTCGGAGTCAATGAGCAGTTCTTC.

This sequence joins TRBV19 and TRBJ1-5; no firm D call. The germline CDR1 and CDR2 sequences are LNHDA and SQIVND (reference sequence). There are 15 residues in the CDR3. Trimming took off 4 bases at V and 0 bases at J, with 10 bases between the two ends. In nucleotides, the CDR3 is TGTGCCAGTAGTACCGCACACATTAGCAATCAGCCCCAGCATTTT. It translates to CASSTAHISNQPQHF.

The V gene is TRBV5-4, the J gene TRBJ2-2; D unclear. Germline CDR1 reads SGHNT; CDR2 reads YYREEE (reference sequence). The V end was cut by 1 base, the J end by 2 bases, with 6 bases between. This CDR3 spans 14 amino acids. The DNA for the CDR3 is TGTGCCAGCAGCTTGAATAGCAACACCGGGGAGCTGTTTTTT. Its protein product is CASSLNSNTGELFF.

The chain uses TRBV9 and TRBJ2-7, with 8 bases fitting TRBD1. V lost 5 bases, J lost 1 base, and 20 bases stayed unmatched. The CDR3 spans 19 residues. Germline V CDR1 and CDR2: SGDLS, YYNGEE. CDR3 amino acids: CASSSGAGGSLQPSYEQYF. CDR3 bases: TGTGCCAGCAGTAGTGGGGCAGGGGGCTCTCTCCAGCCATCCTACGAGCAGTACTTC.

The chain employs TRBV6-6 and TRBJ1-1; D is uncertain. The CDR3 is 16 residues long. Trimming pared 8 bases from V and 3 bases from J, leaving 22 bases between. Germline lookup yields CDR1 MNHNY and CDR2 SVGAGI (reference sequence). DNA of the CDR3: TGTGCCAGCTTTGGCGGGATCCTTCTCAAGGACACTGAAGCTTTCTTT. Its translation: CASFGGILLKDTEAFF.

In DNA, the CDR3 is TGTGCCAGCAGCTTGGGGGCGGCTAGCGGTCCCTACAATGAGCAGTTCTTC. Its translation is CASSLGAASGPYNEQFF. The gene calls are TRBV5-6 and TRBJ2-1, with TRBD2 matching 7 bases. The germline V gene has CDR1 SGHDT and CDR2 YYEEEE. J was trimmed by 2 bases and V by 0 bases; bases with no gene match: 8. CDR3 length: 17 amino acids.

The V and J genes are TRBV9 and TRBJ2-5, with 11 bases matching TRBD2. The CDR3 length is 17 residues. V gave up 10 bases and J gave up 0 bases; unmatched junction bases: 14. The germline V gene has CDR1 SGDLS and CDR2 YYNGEE. The CDR3, as DNA: TGTGCCGGCCTCAGAATACTAGCGGGGGCCTACCAAGAGACCCAGTACTTC. It encodes CAGLRILAGAYQETQYF.

The chain carries TRBV7-8 and TRBJ1-5; 12 bases are shared with TRBD1. The CDR3 totals 15 residues. The V and J ends lost 6 bases and 6 bases, in that order; junction bases with no gene match: 6. Germline CDR1 is SGHVS and CDR2 is FQNEAQ. CDR3: CASRSGQGAGQPQHF. DNA of the CDR3: TGTGCCAGCAGGTCGGGACAGGGGGCGGGTCAGCCCCAGCATTTT. The variable domain in full, completed from reference TRBV7-8 and TRBJ1-5, reads GAGVSQSPRYKVAKRGQDVALRCDPISGHVSLFWYQQALGQGPEFLTYFQNEAQLDKSGLPSDRFFAERPEGSVSTLKIQRTQQEDSAVYLCASRSGQGAGQPQHFGDGTRLSIL.

Only a few counts were recorded for this clone. The CDR3 DNA sequence: TGTGCCACCTCGCAGGACAGGGTCACTGAAGCTTTCTTT. Amino acids: CATSQDRVTEAFF. The rearrangement uses TRBV18 and TRBJ1-1; 8 nucleotides agree with TRBD1. The CDR3 totals 13 residues. CDR1 and CDR2 from the germline V gene are KGHSH and LQKENI. The trim removed 10 bases at V and 4 bases at J, leaving 8 bases unmatched.

The gene calls are TRBV25-1 and TRBJ1-6, with 7 bases lining up with TRBD1. There are 15 residues in the CDR3. The trim removed 3 bases at V and 6 bases at J, leaving 5 bases unmatched. Per the germline V gene, CDR1 is MGHDK and CDR2 is SYGVNS. CDR3 nucleotide sequence: TGTGCCAGCAGTGAGTGGACAGGCCTTAATTCACCCCTCCACTTT. Translation: CASSEWTGLNSPLHF.

The chain is built from TRBV5-6 and TRBJ1-5; D might be TRBD1 (6 bases). V lost 2 bases, J lost 0 bases, and 12 bases lay in between. This CDR3 contains 16 residues. The V gene's germline CDR1 is SGHDT and CDR2 YYEEEE. The CDR3 DNA follows: TGTGCCAGCAGCTTTCTACAGGGTACTAGCAATCAGCCCCAGCATTTT. This sequence encodes CASSFLQGTSNQPQHF.

This chain links TRBV2 with TRBJ2-7, with D perhaps matching TRBD2 (5 bases). The CDR3 totals 13 residues. Between the trimmed V and J ends, which lost 6 bases and 6 bases, there was a span of 15 bases. The germline gives CDR1 SNHLY, CDR2 FYNNEI. The CDR3 sequence is CASRSPAAGEQYF. For the CDR3, the DNA is TGTGCCAGCAGGTCGCCGGCGGCGGGCGAGCAGTACTTC.

The rearrangement joins TRBV11-2 to TRBJ2-5, with 7 bases identical to TRBD1. In germline, CDR1 is SGHAT, CDR2 FQNNGV. V lost 5 bases to trimming and J lost 1 base; unmatched junction nucleotides: 4. There are 14 residues in the CDR3. The CDR3 reads CASSTGTVQETQYF. The CDR3 bases are TGTGCCAGCAGCACCGGGACAGTCCAAGAGACCCAGTACTTC. The complete variable domain, with remaining parts taken from reference TRBV11-2 and TRBJ2-5, reads EAGVAQSPRYKIIEKRQSVAFWCNPISGHATLYWYQQILGQGPKLLIQFQNNGVVDDSQLPKDRFSAERLKGVDSTLKIQPAKLEDSAVYLCASSTGTVQETQYFGPGTRLLVL.

The chain carries TRBV7-9 and TRBJ2-4, with 10 positions matching TRBD2. Germline-derived CDR1 and CDR2 are SEHNR and FQNEAQ (reference sequence). V shed 5 bases, J shed 3 bases, and the junction held 4 bases outside the gene matches. The CDR3 has 15 residues. This chain's CDR3 is CASSGSGGGKNIQYF. The CDR3 bases are TGTGCCAGCAGCGGGAGCGGGGGGGGCAAAAACATTCAGTACTTC. The full variable domain, rest sourced from reference TRBV7-9 and TRBJ2-4, is DTGVSQNPRHKITKRGQNVTFRCDPISEHNRLYWYRQTLGQGPEFLTYFQNEAQLEKSRLLSDRFSAERPKGSFSTLEIQRTEQGDSAMYLCASSGSGGGKNIQYFGAGTRLSVL.

Many counts were recorded for this clone. V usage is TRBV9 and J usage is TRBJ2-2, with D tentatively TRBD1 (6 bases). This CDR3 region has 15 residues. Germline V CDR1 and CDR2: SGDLS, YYNGEE. Trimming pared 3 bases from V and 3 bases from J, leaving 12 bases between. CDR3 protein: CASSAPDSYTGELFF. CDR3 nucleotide sequence: TGTGCCAGCAGCGCCCCGGACAGTTACACCGGGGAGCTGTTTTTT.

The chain carries TRBV2 and TRBJ2-2; TRBD2 is a possible D gene (6 bases). V lost 7 bases to trimming and J lost 2 bases, with 14 bases between them. This CDR3 comprises 15 residues. CDR1 and CDR2 (germline): SNHLY, FYNNEI. CDR3: CASNGHGRNTGELFF. Written as DNA, the CDR3 is TGTGCCAGCAATGGACACGGGAGAAACACCGGGGAGCTGTTTTTT.

This clone occurred once. This sequence joins TRBV7-8 and TRBJ2-6; D possibly corresponds to TRBD2 (6 bases). V lost 10 bases and J 0 bases, leaving 19 bases between the germline ends. The CDR3 totals 17 residues. The germline V gene encodes CDR1 SGHVS and CDR2 FQNEAQ. CDR3 region: CATTFGGATSGANVLTF. The CDR3 bases are TGTGCCACCACCTTCGGAGGGGCAACCTCTGGGGCCAACGTCCTGACTTTC.